This T cell receptor beta chain is from a study of blood T cells in healthy people across ages. The second PCR ran about 6 to 12 cycles with a sample-barcoded 5' primer and J-beta primers. In TCRdb, the 5' RACE reads were re-called with MiXCR into one record per CDR3 protein. This sample yields around 1.5 million distinct CDR3 sequences, of which approximately 40% are seen a single time; approximately 7.9% belongs to the top ten. Worth noting for this clonotype: No antigen is known for it.

Caucasian individuals from Russia who were healthy and aged about 6 to 90 acted as donors. This CDR3 contains 14 residues. Germline V gives CDR1 SGHVS, CDR2 FNYEAQ. V was cut by 5 bases and J by 4 bases, with 12 bases left in between. The study's findings and limits: Per million T cells, the diversity of TCR beta decreased roughly linearly as age advanced.

The rearrangement links TRBV7-6 to TRBJ2-1, with D uncertain. Sequences were obtained from blood. The origin of this receptor is a woman between 18 and 29 years old in good health. CDR3 nucleotide sequence: TGTGCCAGCAGCCGCTCTTCCGAATACAATGAGCAGTTCTTC. This encodes CASSRSSEYNEQFF. Variable domain in full (rest from reference TRBV7-6 and TRBJ2-1): GAGVSQSPRYKVTKRGQDVALRCDPISGHVSLYWYRQALGQGPEFLTYFNYEAQQDKSGLPNDRFSAERPEGSISTLTIQRTEQRDSAMYRCASSRSSEYNEQFFGPGTRLTVL.